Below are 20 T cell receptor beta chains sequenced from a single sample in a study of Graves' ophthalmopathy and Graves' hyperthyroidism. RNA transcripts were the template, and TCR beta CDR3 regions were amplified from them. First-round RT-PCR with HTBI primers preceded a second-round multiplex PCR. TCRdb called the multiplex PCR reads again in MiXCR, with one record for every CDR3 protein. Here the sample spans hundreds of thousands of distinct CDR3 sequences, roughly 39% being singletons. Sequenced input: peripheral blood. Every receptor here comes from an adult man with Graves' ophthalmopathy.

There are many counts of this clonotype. CDR3 DNA: TGTGCCAGCAGTTACTCGGAACAGAACACTGAAGCTTTCTTT. Protein sequence: CASSYSEQNTEAFF. The chain is built from TRBV6-6 and TRBJ1-1; D gene ambiguous. Germline lookup yields CDR1 MNHNY and CDR2 SVGAGI (reference sequence). This CDR3 spans 14 amino acids. Between the trimmed V and J ends, which lost 0 bases and 1 base, there was a span of 6 bases.

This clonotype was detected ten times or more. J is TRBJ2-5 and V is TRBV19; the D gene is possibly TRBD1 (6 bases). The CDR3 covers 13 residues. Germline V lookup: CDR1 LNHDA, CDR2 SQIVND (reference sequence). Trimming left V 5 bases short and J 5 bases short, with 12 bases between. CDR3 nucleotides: TGTGCCAGTAGTGCCACAGGGCGGGAGACCCAGTACTTC. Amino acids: CASSATGRETQYF.

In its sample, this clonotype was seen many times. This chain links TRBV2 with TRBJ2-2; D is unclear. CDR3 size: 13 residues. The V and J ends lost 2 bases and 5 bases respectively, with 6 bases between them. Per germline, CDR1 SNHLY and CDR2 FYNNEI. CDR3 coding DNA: TGTGCCAGCAGTGAACAGGAGACCGGGGAGCTGTTTTTT. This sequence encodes CASSEQETGELFF.

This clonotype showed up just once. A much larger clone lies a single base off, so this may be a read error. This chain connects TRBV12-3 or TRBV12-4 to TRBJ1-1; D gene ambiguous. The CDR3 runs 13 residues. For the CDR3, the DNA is TGTGCCAGCAGTTTATTCACGAACACTGAAGCTCTCTTT. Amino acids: CASSLFTNTEALF.

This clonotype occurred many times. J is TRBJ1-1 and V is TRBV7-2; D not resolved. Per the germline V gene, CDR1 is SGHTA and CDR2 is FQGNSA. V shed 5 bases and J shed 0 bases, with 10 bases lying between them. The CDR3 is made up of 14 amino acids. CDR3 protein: CASSPLFLNTEAFF. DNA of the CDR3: TGTGCCAGCAGCCCCCTGTTTCTGAACACTGAAGCTTTCTTT.

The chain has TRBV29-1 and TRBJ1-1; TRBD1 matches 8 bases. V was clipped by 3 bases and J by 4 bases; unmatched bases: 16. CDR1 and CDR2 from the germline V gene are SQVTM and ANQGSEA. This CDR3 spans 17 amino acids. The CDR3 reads CSVEGQVSGGLGTEAFF. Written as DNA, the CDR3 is TGCAGCGTTGAGGGTCAGGTGTCAGGGGGCCTGGGCACTGAAGCTTTCTTT.

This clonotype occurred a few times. CDR3 nucleotides: TGTGCCAGTAGTATCCGTCCAGCAGCCTCATTCACTGAAGCTTTCTTT. This codes for CASSIRPAASFTEAFF. V is TRBV19 and J is TRBJ1-1; D remains unclear. Germline CDR1 LNHDA, CDR2 SQIVND (reference sequence). CDR3 length equals 16 residues. Trimming shortened V by 3 bases and J by 4 bases, and 18 bases separated the two germline ends. Supplemented by reference TRBV19 and TRBJ1-1, the full variable domain reads DGGITQSPKYLFRKEGQNVTLSCEQNLNHDAMYWYRQDPGQGLRLIYYSQIVNDFQKGDIAEGYSVSREKKESFPLTVTSAQKNPTAFYLCASSIRPAASFTEAFFGQGTRLTVV.

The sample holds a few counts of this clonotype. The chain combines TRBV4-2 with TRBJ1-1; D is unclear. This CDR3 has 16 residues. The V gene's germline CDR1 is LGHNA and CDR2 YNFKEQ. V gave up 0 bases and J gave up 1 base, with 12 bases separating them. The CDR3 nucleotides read TGTGCCAGCAGCCAAGAATCGGGCCAAAAGAACACTGAAGCTTTCTTT. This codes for CASSQESGQKNTEAFF.

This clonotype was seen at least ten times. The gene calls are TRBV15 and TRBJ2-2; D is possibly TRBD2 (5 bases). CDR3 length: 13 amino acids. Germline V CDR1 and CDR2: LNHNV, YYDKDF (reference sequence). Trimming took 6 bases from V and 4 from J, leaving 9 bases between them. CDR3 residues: CATRDLFTGELFF. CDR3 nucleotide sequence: TGTGCCACCAGGGACTTGTTCACCGGGGAGCTGTTTTTT. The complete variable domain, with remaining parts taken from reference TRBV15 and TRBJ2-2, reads DAMVIQNPRYQVTQFGKPVTLSCSQTLNHNVMYWYQQKSSQAPKLLFHYYDKDFNNEADTPDNFQSRRPNTSFCFLDIRSPGLGDTAMYLCATRDLFTGELFFGEGSRLTVL.

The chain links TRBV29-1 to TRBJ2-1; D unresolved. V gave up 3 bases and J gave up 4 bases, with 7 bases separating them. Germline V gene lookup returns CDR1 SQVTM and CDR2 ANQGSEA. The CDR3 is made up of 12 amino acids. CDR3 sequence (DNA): TGCAGCGTTGAGGGCAGATACAATGAGCAGTTCTTC. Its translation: CSVEGRYNEQFF.

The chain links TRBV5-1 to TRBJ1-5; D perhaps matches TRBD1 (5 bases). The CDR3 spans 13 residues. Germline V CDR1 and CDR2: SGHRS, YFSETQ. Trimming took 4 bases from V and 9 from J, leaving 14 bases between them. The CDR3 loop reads CASSKAVGTPQHF. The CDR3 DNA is TGCGCCAGCAGCAAGGCGGTGGGGACGCCCCAGCATTTT. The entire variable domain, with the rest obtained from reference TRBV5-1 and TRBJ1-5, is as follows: KAGVTQTPRYLIKTRGQQVTLSCSPISGHRSVSWYQQTPGQGLQFLFEYFSETQRNKGNFPGRFSGRQFSNSRSEMNVSTLELGDSALYLCASSKAVGTPQHFGDGTRLSIL.

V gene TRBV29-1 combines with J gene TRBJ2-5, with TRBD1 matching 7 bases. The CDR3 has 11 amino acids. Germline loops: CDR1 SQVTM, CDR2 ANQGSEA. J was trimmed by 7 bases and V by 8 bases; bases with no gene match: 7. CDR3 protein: CSTRGFGTQYF. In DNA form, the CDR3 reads TGCAGCACCAGGGGGTTTGGGACCCAGTACTTC.

The CDR3 spells CASSFGTTLTYEQYF. DNA for the CDR3: TGTGCCAGCAGCTTCGGGACTACCCTTACCTACGAGCAGTACTTC. The chain uses TRBV7-4 and TRBJ2-7; TRBD2 matches at 7 bases. Per the germline V gene, CDR1 is SGHVT and CDR2 is SQSDAQ. V was clipped by 3 bases and J by 2 bases; unmatched bases: 7. The CDR3 extends over 15 amino acids.

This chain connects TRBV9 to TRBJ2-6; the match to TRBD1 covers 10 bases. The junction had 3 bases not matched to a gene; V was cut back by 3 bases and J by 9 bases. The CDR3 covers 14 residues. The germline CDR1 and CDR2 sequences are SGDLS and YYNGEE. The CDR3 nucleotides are TGTGCCAGCAGCGGTGACAGGGGGCACAACGTCCTGACTTTC. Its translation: CASSGDRGHNVLTF.

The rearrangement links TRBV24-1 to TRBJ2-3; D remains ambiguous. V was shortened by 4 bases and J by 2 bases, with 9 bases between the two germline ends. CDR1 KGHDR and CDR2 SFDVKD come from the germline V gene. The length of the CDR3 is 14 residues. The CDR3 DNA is TGTGCCACCAGTGAGTCTGGGGACACAGATACGCAGTATTTT. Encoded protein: CATSESGDTDTQYF.

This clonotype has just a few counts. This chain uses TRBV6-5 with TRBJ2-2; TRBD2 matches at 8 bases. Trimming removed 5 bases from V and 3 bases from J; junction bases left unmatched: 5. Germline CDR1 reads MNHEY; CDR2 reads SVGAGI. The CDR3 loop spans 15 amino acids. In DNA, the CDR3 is TGTGCCAGCAGTCCCAGCGGGGGTCACACCGGGGAGCTGTTTTTT. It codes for CASSPSGGHTGELFF.

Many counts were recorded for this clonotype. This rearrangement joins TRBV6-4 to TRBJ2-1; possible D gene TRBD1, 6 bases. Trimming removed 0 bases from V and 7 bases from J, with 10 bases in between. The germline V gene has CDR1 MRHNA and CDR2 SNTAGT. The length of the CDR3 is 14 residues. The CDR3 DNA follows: TGTGCCAGCAGTGACTCAGGTACAGGGAATGAGCAGTTCTTC. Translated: CASSDSGTGNEQFF.

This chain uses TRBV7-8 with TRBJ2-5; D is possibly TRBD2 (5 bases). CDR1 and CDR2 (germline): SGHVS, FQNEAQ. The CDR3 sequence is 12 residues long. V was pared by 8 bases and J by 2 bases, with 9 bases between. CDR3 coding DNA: TGTGCCAGCTTCCGGAGGCAAGAGACCCAGTACTTC. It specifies CASFRRQETQYF.

This chain's CDR3 is CASSLFQGNNSPLHF. CDR3 nucleotides: TGTGCCAGCAGCTTATTTCAGGGCAATAATTCACCCCTCCACTTT. The chain couples TRBV7-3 to TRBJ1-6; D perhaps matches TRBD1 (5 bases). The germline CDR1 and CDR2 sequences are SGHTA and FQGTGA. Trimming left V 2 bases short and J 5 bases short, with 10 bases between. The CDR3 totals 15 residues.

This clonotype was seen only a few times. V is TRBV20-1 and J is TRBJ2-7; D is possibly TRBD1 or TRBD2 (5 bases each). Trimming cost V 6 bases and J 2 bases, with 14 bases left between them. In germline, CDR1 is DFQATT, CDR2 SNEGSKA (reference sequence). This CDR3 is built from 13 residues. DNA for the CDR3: TGCAGTGCCTCGGGGCGGGTAGCCTACGAGCAGTACTTC. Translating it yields CSASGRVAYEQYF.